The rows below give T cell receptor beta chains drawn from one sample of a study of OX40 agonist ivuxolimab in advanced cancers. Assay used: immunoSEQ multiplex PCR; TCRdb lists only in-frame clones, some missing. The table has about 16,000 clones, about 86% seen once. The source was CD4+ or CD8+ T cells sorted from blood, collected in a trial of the OX40 agonist ivuxolimab. Receptors originate from an adult with an advanced solid tumor such as melanoma, head and neck, liver or kidney cancer. The CDR3 runs from the conserved cysteine through the conserved F or W. Fields, in order: clone size, J gene, V gene, D gene, CDR3 protein, CDR3 DNA. A D gene is named only where the DNA matches it firmly. Size tells how often a clone was seen (once, few, many) or the class of an expanded clone, and some rows leave it out.

size: once
J: TRBJ1-1
V: TRBV7-9
D: .
CDR3: CASSLNRAFF
DNA: TGTGCCAGCAGCTTAAATCGAGCTTTCTTT

size: .
J: TRBJ2-1
V: TRBV14
D: TRBD2
CDR3: CASSQATSGTNEQFF
DNA: TGTGCCAGCAGCCAAGCAACTAGCGGGACCAATGAGCAGTTCTTC

size: once
J: TRBJ1-4
V: TRBV9
D: .
CDR3: CASSVGQGREKLFF
DNA: TGTGCCAGCAGCGTAGGGCAGGGACGGGAAAAACTGTTTTTT

size: .
J: TRBJ2-5
V: TRBV30
D: TRBD2
CDR3: CAWSVASGFQETQYF
DNA: TGTGCCTGGAGTGTGGCTAGCGGGTTCCAAGAGACCCAGTACTTC

size: .
J: TRBJ1-1
V: TRBV14
D: .
CDR3: CASSQDLKENTEAFF
DNA: TGTGCCAGCAGCCAAGATCTGAAGGAGAACACTGAAGCTTTCTTT

size: .
J: TRBJ2-7
V: TRBV12-5
D: TRBD1
CDR3: CASGQGMGDRTFEQYF
DNA: TGTGCTAGTGGTCAAGGGATGGGGGACAGAACTTTCGAGCAGTACTTC

size: .
J: TRBJ2-7
V: TRBV6-1
D: .
CDR3: CASSYYYEQYF
DNA: TGTGCCAGCAGTTATTACTACGAGCAGTACTTC

size: .
J: TRBJ2-7
V: TRBV5-1
D: TRBD1
CDR3: CASSLGDRVYEQYF
DNA: TGCGCCAGCAGCTTGGGGGACAGGGTCTACGAGCAGTACTTC

size: .
J: TRBJ1-3
V: TRBV28
D: .
CDR3: CASHSGGDSGNTIYF
DNA: TGTGCCAGCCACTCTGGGGGCGACTCTGGAAACACCATATATTTT

size: .
J: TRBJ1-5
V: TRBV7-9
D: TRBD1
CDR3: CASSLVQGSNQPQHF
DNA: TGTGCCAGCAGCTTAGTACAGGGGAGCAATCAGCCCCAGCATTTT

size: .
J: TRBJ2-5
V: TRBV19
D: .
CDR3: CASSIGVGETQYF
DNA: TGTGCCAGTAGTATCGGGGTGGGGGAGACCCAGTACTTC

size: .
J: TRBJ2-7
V: TRBV27
D: .
CDR3: CASSLSLAGPYEQYF
DNA: TGTGCCAGCAGTTTATCGCTGGCAGGGCCCTACGAGCAGTACTTC

size: once
J: TRBJ1-2
V: TRBV6-1
D: .
CDR3: CASSERFGYTF
DNA: TGTGCCAGCAGTGAAAGGTTTGGCTACACCTTC

size: .
J: TRBJ2-6
V: TRBV19
D: .
CDR3: CASKRGSGANVLTF
DNA: TGTGCCAGTAAAAGGGGCTCTGGGGCCAACGTCCTGACTTTC

size: .
J: TRBJ2-7
V: TRBV7-2
D: TRBD1
CDR3: CASSSPPGQGKAYEQYF
DNA: TGTGCCAGCAGCTCACCGCCCGGACAGGGAAAAGCCTACGAGCAGTACTTC

size: .
J: TRBJ2-7
V: TRBV27
D: TRBD1
CDR3: CASSFSGTGFWSYEQYF
DNA: TGTGCCAGCAGTTTTTCCGGGACAGGGTTTTGGTCCTACGAGCAGTACTTC

size: .
J: TRBJ1-5
V: TRBV5-1
D: .
CDR3: CASSPSPNQPQHF
DNA: TGCGCCAGCAGCCCGTCCCCCAATCAGCCCCAGCATTTT

size: .
J: TRBJ2-2
V: TRBV5-4
D: .
CDR3: CASTIRTQRNTGELFF
DNA: TGTGCCAGCACCATCAGAACACAGAGGAACACCGGGGAGCTGTTTTTT

size: .
J: TRBJ2-3
V: TRBV30
D: .
CDR3: CAWSGTDTQYF
DNA: TGTGCCTGGAGTGGCACAGATACGCAGTATTTT

size: .
J: TRBJ2-2
V: TRBV7-9
D: .
CDR3: CASSFSSGLNTGELFF
DNA: TGTGCCAGCAGCTTCTCCAGCGGGCTGAACACCGGGGAGCTGTTTTTT

size: .
J: TRBJ2-7
V: TRBV4-1
D: .
CDR3: CASGVQWGTAYEQYF
DNA: TGCGCCAGCGGGGTCCAATGGGGCACGGCCTACGAGCAGTACTTC

size: .
J: TRBJ1-4
V: TRBV4-3
D: .
CDR3: CASSQEAAGVGEKLFF
DNA: TGCGCCAGCAGCCAAGAGGCGGCAGGGGTTGGGGAAAAACTGTTTTTT

size: once
J: TRBJ1-2
V: TRBV27
D: .
CDR3: CASGTGSPYGYTF
DNA: TGTGCCAGCGGTACCGGCAGTCCTTATGGCTACACCTTC

size: .
J: TRBJ1-6
V: TRBV2
D: .
CDR3: CASSGSGNSPLHF
DNA: TGTGCCAGCAGTGGCTCGGGTAATTCACCCCTCCACTTT

size: .
J: TRBJ2-7
V: TRBV5-1
D: .
CDR3: CASSFGRGGSYEQYF
DNA: TGCGCCAGCAGCTTCGGCAGGGGAGGGAGTTACGAGCAGTACTTC

size: .
J: TRBJ2-2
V: TRBV30
D: .
CDR3: CAWSSGLSTGELFF
DNA: TGTGCCTGGAGTTCGGGGTTGAGCACCGGGGAGCTGTTTTTT

size: .
J: TRBJ1-5
V: TRBV2
D: .
CDR3: CASTLGGATQPQHF
DNA: TGTGCCAGCACCCTGGGGGGGGCAACTCAGCCCCAGCATTTT

size: .
J: TRBJ2-3
V: TRBV7-2
D: .
CDR3: CASSLTGWGSTDTQYF
DNA: TGTGCCAGCAGCTTGACGGGGTGGGGGTCCACAGATACGCAGTATTTT

size: .
J: TRBJ2-5
V: TRBV7-3
D: TRBD1
CDR3: CASSSRTGEVGTQYF
DNA: TGTGCCAGCAGCTCGAGGACAGGGGAAGTCGGGACCCAGTACTTC

size: .
J: TRBJ1-3
V: TRBV7-9
D: .
CDR3: CASSLAGSSGNTIYF
DNA: TGTGCCAGCAGCTTAGCAGGGAGCTCTGGAAACACCATATATTTT

size: .
J: TRBJ2-7
V: TRBV5-1
D: .
CDR3: CASSLEVASSYEQYF
DNA: TGCGCCAGCAGCTTGGAAGTCGCCTCCTCCTACGAGCAGTACTTC

size: .
J: TRBJ1-3
V: TRBV21-1
D: .
CDR3: CASSPPRISGNTIYF
DNA: TGTGCCAGCAGCCCCCCTAGAATATCTGGAAACACCATATATTTT

size: .
J: TRBJ1-1
V: TRBV5-6
D: .
CDR3: CASSPVGAEAFF
DNA: TGTGCCAGCAGCCCCGTGGGAGCTGAAGCTTTCTTT

size: .
J: TRBJ2-2
V: TRBV5-4
D: TRBD1
CDR3: CASSRGTGSTGELFF
DNA: TGTGCCAGCAGCAGGGGGACAGGGAGCACCGGGGAGCTGTTTTTT

size: .
J: TRBJ1-1
V: TRBV30
D: .
CDR3: CAWSVRGEAFF
DNA: TGTGCCTGGAGTGTACGGGGGGAAGCTTTCTTT

size: .
J: TRBJ1-5
V: TRBV28
D: .
CDR3: CASSRDRRDQPQHF
DNA: TGTGCCAGCAGTCGGGACCGGAGGGACCAGCCCCAGCATTTT

size: few
J: TRBJ1-2
V: TRBV10-3
D: TRBD1
CDR3: CAISGQGPYGYTF
DNA: TGTGCCATCAGTGGACAGGGGCCTTATGGCTACACCTTC

size: .
J: TRBJ2-1
V: TRBV25-1
D: TRBD2
CDR3: CASSMAGGNEQFF
DNA: TGTGCCAGCAGTATGGCGGGGGGCAATGAGCAGTTCTTC

size: .
J: TRBJ1-1
V: TRBV11-1
D: .
CDR3: CASSPYRETEAFF
DNA: TGTGCCAGCAGCCCCTACAGGGAGACTGAAGCTTTCTTT

size: .
J: TRBJ2-4
V: TRBV19
D: .
CDR3: CASASAKNIQYF
DNA: TGTGCCAGTGCTTCGGCCAAAAACATTCAGTACTTC

size: once
J: TRBJ2-7
V: TRBV7-3
D: .
CDR3: CASSPASGAYEQYF
DNA: TGTGCCAGCAGCCCCGCCAGCGGAGCCTACGAGCAGTACTTC